The 30 T cell receptor beta chains in this list originate from one sample, sequenced in a study of early T cells in non-severe SARS-CoV-2 infection. TCRdb called the 5' RACE reads again in MiXCR, with one record for every CDR3 protein. The sample consists of tens of thousands of distinct CDR3 sequences, 9% to 15% of them appearing once. Sequencing was carried out using whole blood. These receptors were collected from an adult who was a healthcare worker with PCR-confirmed SARS-CoV-2 infection or an uninfected control (not recorded which).

This clonotype showed up just a few times. CDR3: CASKRDITDPNYGYTF. DNA for the CDR3: TGTGCCAGCAAAAGGGACATAACCGACCCTAACTATGGCTACACCTTC. The chain couples TRBV6-5 to TRBJ1-2; tentative D call: TRBD1 (6 bases). V lost 7 bases to trimming and J lost 0 bases, with 18 bases between them. This CDR3 has 16 residues. Germline V gives CDR1 MNHEY, CDR2 SVGAGI.

The V gene is TRBV18, the J gene TRBJ1-1; perhaps TRBD1 as D (6 bases). The CDR3 length is 14 residues. V was clipped by 3 bases and J by 0 bases, with 8 bases between them. From germline, CDR1 is KGHSH and CDR2 LQKENI. The chain's CDR3 is CASSPGGVNTEAFF. As DNA, the CDR3 is TGTGCCAGCTCACCCGGGGGCGTGAACACTGAAGCTTTCTTT.

This clonotype has just a few counts. This chain uses TRBV29-1 with TRBJ2-5; no firm D call. CDR3 length equals 10 residues. Per the germline V gene, CDR1 is SQVTM and CDR2 is ANQGSEA. The V gene lost 7 bases and the J gene lost 5 bases, with 8 bases spanning the gap. CDR3 in amino acids: CSASVETQYF. CDR3 nucleotide sequence: TGCAGCGCTTCAGTGGAGACCCAGTACTTC.

This sequence joins TRBV30 and TRBJ1-1, with TRBD1 matching over 10 bases. CDR1 is GTSNPN and CDR2 is SVGIG in the germline V gene (reference sequence). The CDR3 length is 14 residues. V shed 4 bases, J shed 4 bases, and the junction held 6 bases outside the gene matches. Here the CDR3 reads CAWTPGQGGTEAFF. CDR3 in DNA: TGTGCCTGGACTCCCGGACAGGGGGGCACTGAAGCTTTCTTT.

To note about this clonotype: A single base separates this from a much larger clone, so it may be a read error. The chain combines TRBV7-6 with TRBJ2-1, with TRBD2 matching 16 bases. The germline V gene has CDR1 SGHVS and CDR2 FNYEAQ. This CDR3 spans 22 amino acids. Here the CDR3 DNA reads TGTGCCAGCAGCTTGGGGGACGCCGGGACTAGCGGGAGGGCCAGCTCCTACAGTGAGCAGTTCTTC. This encodes CASSLGDAGTSGRASSYSEQFF.

The table lists this clonotype with a count of one. The CDR3 DNA sequence: TGTGCCACCAGCGGCCGTTTGGGGGCTGAGACCCAGTACTTC. Its translation: CATSGRLGAETQYF. V and J are TRBV15 and TRBJ2-5; a possible D gene is TRBD1 (6 bases). The ends were cut back, 5 bases at V and 5 bases at J, with 15 bases in the middle. The CDR3 spans 14 residues. Germline assignment: CDR1 LNHNV and CDR2 YYDKDF (reference sequence). The full variable domain, completed using reference TRBV15 and TRBJ2-5, is DAMVIQNPRYQVTQFGKPVTLSCSQTLNHNVMYWYQQKSSQAPKLLFHYYDKDFNNEADTPDNFQSRRPNTSFCFLDIRSPGLGDTAMYLCATSGRLGAETQYFGPGTRLLVL.

As to this clonotype: Its ends do not fully match the called genes, so a read error is possible. The chain joins TRBV4-2 to TRBJ1-6; D remains ambiguous. Germline V gene data show CDR1 as LGHNA and CDR2 as YNFKEQ. CDR3 length: 19 residues. In DNA form, the CDR3 reads TGTGCCAGCAGCCAAGATGCGGCAGAGCTGGTGTCCTATAATTCACCCCTCCGCTTT. Translating gives CASSQDAAELVSYNSPLRF.

This clonotype was counted only a few times. V gene TRBV7-2 combines with J gene TRBJ1-5, with D perhaps matching TRBD1 (6 bases). This CDR3 spans 15 amino acids. The V gene lost 5 bases and the J gene lost 4 bases, with 15 bases spanning the gap. Germline V lookup: CDR1 SGHTA, CDR2 FQGNSA. CDR3 nucleotides: TGTGCCAGCAGCACCCTGGGGGGCCGGAATCAGCCCCAGCATTTT. Protein product: CASSTLGGRNQPQHF. Full variable domain (missing parts from reference TRBV7-2 and TRBJ1-5): GAGVSQSPSNKVTEKGKDVELRCDPISGHTALYWYRQSLGQGLEFLIYFQGNSAPDKSGLPSDRFSAERTGGSVSTLTIQRTQQEDSAVYLCASSTLGGRNQPQHFGDGTRLSIL.

The genes are TRBV5-4 and TRBJ2-3; D gene unclear. V lost 0 bases and J lost 4, with 9 bases in between. Germline CDR1 and CDR2: SGHNT and YYREEE (reference sequence). CDR3 length: 14 residues. CDR3 nucleotide sequence: TGTGCCAGCAGCTTGGCAGGCTCCGCAGATACGCAGTATTTT. It encodes CASSLAGSADTQYF.

The CDR3 protein is CASSLQGREKLFF. The DNA of the CDR3 is TGTGCCAGCAGTTTACAGGGGAGGGAAAAACTGTTTTTT. This chain connects TRBV6-1 to TRBJ1-4, with 7 nucleotides matching TRBD1. The CDR3 contains 13 residues. Per the germline V gene, CDR1 is MNHNS and CDR2 is SASEGT. V was pared by 5 bases and J by 8 bases, with 5 bases of the junction left unmatched.

The table lists this clonotype with many counts. The chain couples TRBV18 to TRBJ2-4; the D call may be TRBD1 or TRBD2 (5 bases each). Germline V CDR1 and CDR2: KGHSH, LQKENI. The ends were cut back, 5 bases at V and 3 bases at J, with 11 bases in the middle. The CDR3 is made up of 14 amino acids. In nucleotides, the CDR3 is TGTGCCAGCTCATGGGACCGTGGCAAAAACATTCAGTACTTC. Its protein is CASSWDRGKNIQYF.

The chain carries TRBV4-1 and TRBJ2-1, with TRBD2 identical over 10 bases. From germline, CDR1 is MGHRA and CDR2 YSYEKL. The V and J ends lost 1 base and 7 bases, in that order; junction bases with no gene match: 7. The CDR3 spans 16 residues. The CDR3 protein is CASSQVWTSGLNEQFF. CDR3 DNA sequence: TGCGCCAGCAGCCAAGTGTGGACTAGCGGACTGAATGAGCAGTTCTTC.

This chain connects TRBV12-3 or TRBV12-4 to TRBJ1-2; weak D call: TRBD1 (6 bases). The CDR3 consists of 13 residues. V was pared by 4 bases and J by 8 bases, with 14 bases between. The CDR3 here is CASSSGGARGYTF. The CDR3 DNA reads as TGTGCCAGCAGTTCGGGGGGGGCACGAGGCTACACCTTC.

This clonotype was detected ten times or more. The chain couples TRBV20-1 to TRBJ2-7; no clear D. The CDR3 is made up of 11 amino acids. V shed 6 bases and J shed 0 bases, with 6 bases lying between them. Germline lookup yields CDR1 DFQATT and CDR2 SNEGSKA (reference sequence). In DNA form, the CDR3 reads TGCAGTGCCGTTGACTCCTACGAGCAGTACTTC. This translates into CSAVDSYEQYF.

This clonotype came up a few times. CDR3 coding DNA: TGCGCCAGCAGCTTGGATCCTGCGACGGCGAGCTACGAGCAGTACTTC. Residues: CASSLDPATASYEQYF. The V call is TRBV5-1, the J call TRBJ2-7, with D unclear. Germline V gene data show CDR1 as SGHRS and CDR2 as YFSETQ. Deletions cut 0 bases from V and 3 bases from J, with 16 bases between. The CDR3 has 16 amino acids.

The chain links TRBV6-2 or TRBV6-3 to TRBJ1-1; tentatively, D is TRBD1 (5 bases). The germline V gene encodes CDR1 MNHEY and CDR2 SVGEGT. The CDR3 sequence is 16 residues long. Trimming left V 2 bases short and J 6 bases short, with 19 bases between. As DNA, the CDR3 is TGTGCCAGCAGTTACAGGCTGGGACCCACTGGGGCTGAAGCTTTCTTT. Translating gives CASSYRLGPTGAEAFF.

This clonotype was detected only a few times. This chain links TRBV10-3 with TRBJ2-7; tentative D call: TRBD1 (5 bases). This CDR3 is 11 amino acids long. Looked up from germline, CDR1 is ENHRY and CDR2 is SYGVKD. Trimming took 11 bases from V and 5 from J, leaving 13 bases between them. CDR3 nucleotides: TGTGCCGCTCAGGGCTTGGACGAGCAGTACTTC. This sequence encodes CAAQGLDEQYF.

J is TRBJ2-3 and V is TRBV29-1, with unresolved D. From germline, CDR1 is SQVTM and CDR2 ANQGSEA. Deletions cut 8 bases from V and 1 base from J, with 13 bases between. The CDR3 loop spans 13 amino acids. The CDR3 nucleotides read TGCAGCTTAACAGAGTCACGCACAGATACGCAGTATTTT. It encodes CSLTESRTDTQYF.

This clonotype was seen many times. The chain carries TRBV12-3 or TRBV12-4 and TRBJ2-1, with D hard to call. V dropped 5 bases and J dropped 2 bases, with 4 bases sitting between them. This CDR3 has 12 residues. CDR3 in amino acids: CASSQPYNEQFF. CDR3 DNA: TGTGCCAGCAGTCAGCCCTACAATGAGCAGTTCTTC.

This clonotype was picked up many times. The CDR3 DNA reads as TGTGCCTGGAGACTAGCCCCGAACACCGGGGAGCTGTTTTTT. This gives the protein CAWRLAPNTGELFF. The rearrangement links TRBV30 to TRBJ2-2, with D perhaps matching TRBD2 (6 bases). V gave up 3 bases and J gave up 0 bases, with 8 bases separating them. Germline CDR1 and CDR2: GTSNPN and SVGIG (reference sequence). CDR3 length: 14 amino acids.

J is TRBJ2-5 and V is TRBV19; TRBD2 matches at 10 bases. This CDR3 region has 15 residues. Germline lookup yields CDR1 LNHDA and CDR2 SQIVND (reference sequence). Trimming removed 4 bases from V and 5 bases from J; junction bases left unmatched: 7. The CDR3 sequence is CASSSRSGGEETQYF. CDR3 nucleotides: TGTGCCAGTAGTAGCCGAAGCGGGGGGGAGGAGACCCAGTACTTC.

Ten or more counts support this clonotype. The chain has TRBV29-1 and TRBJ1-1; TRBD1 matches at 10 bases. The CDR3 consists of 14 residues. Germline CDR1 reads SQVTM; CDR2 reads ANQGSEA. With V trimmed by 7 bases and J by 0 bases, 5 bases remained unmatched. CDR3 protein: CSASTGGLNTEAFF. CDR3 nucleotide sequence: TGCAGCGCTTCGACAGGGGGCTTGAACACTGAAGCTTTCTTT.

This sequence joins TRBV5-1 and TRBJ2-1; weak D call: TRBD2 (6 bases). CDR1 is SGHRS, CDR2 YFSETQ, per germline. The ends were cut back, 1 base at V and 7 bases at J, with 18 bases in the middle. The CDR3 has 16 amino acids. This CDR3 is CASSLYSSARGNEQFF. For the CDR3, the DNA is TGCGCCAGCAGCTTGTACTCTAGCGCCCGAGGGAATGAGCAGTTCTTC.

The chain has TRBV5-5 and TRBJ1-1; 8 bases line up with TRBD1. CDR1 SGHKS and CDR2 YYEKEE come from the germline V gene (reference sequence). The CDR3 has 13 amino acids. J was trimmed by 9 bases and V by 2 bases; bases with no gene match: 6. The CDR3 loop reads CASSLTGQVKAFF. The CDR3, as DNA: TGTGCCAGCAGCTTAACGGGACAGGTTAAAGCTTTCTTT.

This clonotype was found many times. The V gene is TRBV4-2, the J gene TRBJ2-1; 7 bases are a match to TRBD2. The germline V gene encodes CDR1 LGHNA and CDR2 YNFKEQ. This CDR3 contains 17 residues. Losses at the gene ends were 0 bases for V and 8 bases for J; bases not matched to a gene: 13. The CDR3 DNA reads TGTGCCAGCAGCCAAGAGAGGGGCGGGGGAGAGTCCGATGAGCAGTTCTTC. Translating it yields CASSQERGGGESDEQFF.

The rearrangement uses TRBV3-1 and TRBJ2-5; 13 nucleotides align to TRBD2. The CDR3 loop spans 16 amino acids. Germline-derived CDR1 and CDR2 are LGHDT and YNNKEL (reference sequence). After removal of 4 bases from V and 0 bases from J, the junction contained 2 bases not matched to a gene. DNA for the CDR3: TGTGCCAGCAGCCTGGGACTAGCGGGGTACCAAGAGACCCAGTACTTC. The encoded protein is CASSLGLAGYQETQYF.

This clonotype has only a few counts. The V and J genes are TRBV5-1 and TRBJ1-1; a possible D gene is TRBD1 (5 bases). V lost 0 bases, J lost 3 bases, and 12 bases lay in between. The germline V gene has CDR1 SGHRS and CDR2 YFSETQ. The CDR3 has 15 amino acids. The DNA of the CDR3 is TGCGCCAGCAGCTTGGGTTGGCCGGGGGACACTGAAGCTTTCTTT. Translated: CASSLGWPGDTEAFF.

This chain uses TRBV2 with TRBJ1-2, with 7 bases fitting TRBD1. CDR1 and CDR2 from the germline V gene are SNHLY and FYNNEI. The V and J ends lost 5 bases and 9 bases, in that order; junction bases with no gene match: 6. This CDR3 comprises 12 residues. The CDR3 nucleotides read TGTGCCAGCAGTTCGGACAGGATCCGCTACACCTTC. It yields the protein CASSSDRIRYTF.

The table lists this clonotype with many counts. The chain combines TRBV20-1 with TRBJ1-4; 10 nucleotides line up with TRBD1. Germline lookup yields CDR1 DFQATT and CDR2 SNEGSKA (reference sequence). This CDR3 comprises 15 residues. The J segment lost 3 bases and the V segment lost 3 bases, leaving 4 bases of the junction unmatched. The CDR3 region is CSARAGQGANEKLFF. The DNA of the CDR3 is TGCAGTGCTAGGGCCGGACAGGGGGCTAATGAAAAACTGTTTTTT.

CDR3 DNA: TGCGCCAGCAGCCCCGGGACTAGCGGGAGGGTTCTCTACGAGCAGTACTTC. As protein: CASSPGTSGRVLYEQYF. V is TRBV5-1 and J is TRBJ2-7; 16 positions match TRBD2. This CDR3 contains 17 residues. Unmatched junction bases numbered 7, after V lost 4 bases and J lost 3 bases. Germline assignment: CDR1 SGHRS and CDR2 YFSETQ.